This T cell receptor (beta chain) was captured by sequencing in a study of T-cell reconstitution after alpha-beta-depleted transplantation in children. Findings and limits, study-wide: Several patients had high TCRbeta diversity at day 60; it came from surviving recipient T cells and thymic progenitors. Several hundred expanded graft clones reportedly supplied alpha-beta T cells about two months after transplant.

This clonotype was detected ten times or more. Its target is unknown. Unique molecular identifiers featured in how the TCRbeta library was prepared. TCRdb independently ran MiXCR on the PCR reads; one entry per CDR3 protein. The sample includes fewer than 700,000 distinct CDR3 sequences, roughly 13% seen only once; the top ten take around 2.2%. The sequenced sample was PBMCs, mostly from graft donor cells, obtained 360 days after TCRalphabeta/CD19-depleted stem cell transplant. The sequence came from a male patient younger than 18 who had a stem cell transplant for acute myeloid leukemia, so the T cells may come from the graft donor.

The CDR3 DNA follows: TGTGCCAGCAGCTTAGAAGACTACTACAATGAGCAGTTCTTC. This encodes CASSLEDYYNEQFF. The V gene is TRBV7-2, the J gene TRBJ2-1, with D tentatively TRBD2 (5 bases). The CDR3 is 14 residues long. V gave up 1 base and J gave up 3 bases, with 7 bases separating them. Per the germline V gene, CDR1 is SGHTA and CDR2 is FQGNSA.